The rows below give T cell receptor beta chains drawn from one sample of a study of blood T cell repertoires in COVID-19. Repertoires were generated with immunoSEQ multiplex PCR, while TCRdb's copy carries only in-frame clones and drops some. The table lists 150,000 to 200,000 clones, 88% of them singletons, with around 5.8% in the top ten. The source material was peripheral blood. Receptor source: a man aged 40-55 years with active or convalescent COVID-19. CDR3s include the opening cysteine and the closing phenylalanine or tryptophan. The D gene is left open where the match is weak. Size tells how often a clone was seen (once, few, many) or the class of an expanded clone, and some rows leave it out.

size,V,J,D,DNA,CDR3
.,TRBV7-2,TRBJ2-7,TRBD2,TGTGCCAGCAGCTTAGGAATTGGGACTAGCGGCTACGAGCAGTACTTC,CASSLGIGTSGYEQYF
.,TRBV2,TRBJ2-3,TRBD2,TGTGCCAGCAGTGAACGGATTAGCGGGGAAACGCAGTATTTT,CASSERISGETQYF
.,TRBV15,TRBJ1-1,TRBD1,TGTGCCACCAGCGGCAGGGGGCTGTTCACTGAAGCTTTCTTT,CATSGRGLFTEAFF
.,TRBV21-1,TRBJ1-5,.,TGTGCCAGCAGCAACAGGGTGCCCCAGCATTTT,CASSNRVPQHF
.,TRBV4-2,TRBJ2-2,TRBD1,TGTGCCAGCAGCCAAGTAGCCGGGACAGGGGCTTTTCGTTTTACCGGGGAGCTGTTTTTT,CASSQVAGTGAFRFTGELFF
once,TRBV5-5,TRBJ1-2,TRBD1,TGTGCCAGCAGCCCTGTTGACAGGGGGTATGGCTACACCTTC,CASSPVDRGYGYTF
few,TRBV4-2,TRBJ1-6,.,TGTGCCAGCAGCCTACCCCGGGACATAAGTTCACCCCTCCACTTT,CASSLPRDISSPLHF
.,TRBV3-1/TRBV3-2,TRBJ2-3,.,TGTGCCAGCAGCCCCTTGGCCTTTCCTACAGATACGCAGTATTTT,CASSPLAFPTDTQYF
.,TRBV19,TRBJ2-3,TRBD1,TGTGCCAGTACCCGAGGGGCCAGGGGGCAGAGGAGTCTGAATTTT,CASTRGARGQRSLNF
.,TRBV12-3/TRBV12-4,TRBJ1-1,.,TGTGCCAGCAGCCCAGAAATTGAAGCTTTCTTT,CASSPEIEAFF
.,TRBV9,TRBJ1-2,.,TGTGCCAGCAGCGCAGGGGAACCTAACTATGGCTACACCTTC,CASSAGEPNYGYTF
.,TRBV19,TRBJ1-2,TRBD1,TGTGCCAGTAGTATTTTGGGGACAGGGGGCGCCCACTATGGCTACACCTTC,CASSILGTGGAHYGYTF
.,TRBV6-1,TRBJ2-7,.,TGTGCCAGCAGTGAGAACTGGAGCTCCTACGAGCAGTACTTC,CASSENWSSYEQYF
.,TRBV20-1,TRBJ2-7,.,TGCAGTGCTAGTGAGGTTGAGGGCCGGCCCGACGAGCAGTACTTC,CSASEVEGRPDEQYF
.,TRBV5-1,TRBJ1-2,.,TGCGCCAGCAGCTTCGGAGGGGAGGGCTACACCTTC,CASSFGGEGYTF
.,TRBV30,TRBJ2-7,.,TGTGCCTGGAGTTCTACTGGACAGCCGGGGAGCTACGAGCAGTACTTC,CAWSSTGQPGSYEQYF
.,TRBV9,TRBJ1-6,.,TGTGCCAGCAGCGTAGAGGGGTACAATTCACCCCTCCACTTT,CASSVEGYNSPLHF
once,TRBV18,TRBJ2-1,TRBD1,TGTGCCAGCTCACGACTTAAGGGGGCTTACGGCAATGAGCAGTTCTTC,CASSRLKGAYGNEQFF